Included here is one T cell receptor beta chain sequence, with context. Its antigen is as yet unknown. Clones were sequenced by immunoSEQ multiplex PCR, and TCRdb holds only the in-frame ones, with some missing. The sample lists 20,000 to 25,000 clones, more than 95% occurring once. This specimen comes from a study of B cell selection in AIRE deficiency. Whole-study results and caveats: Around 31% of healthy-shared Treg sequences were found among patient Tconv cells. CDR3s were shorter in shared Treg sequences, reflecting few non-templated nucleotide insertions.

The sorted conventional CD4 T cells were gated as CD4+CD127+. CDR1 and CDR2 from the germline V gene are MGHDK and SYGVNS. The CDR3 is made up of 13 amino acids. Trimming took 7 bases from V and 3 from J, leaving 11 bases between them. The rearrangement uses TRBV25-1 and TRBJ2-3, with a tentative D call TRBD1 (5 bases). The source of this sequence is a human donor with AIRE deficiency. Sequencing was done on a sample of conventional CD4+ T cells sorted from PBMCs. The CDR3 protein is CASNQGGTDTQYF. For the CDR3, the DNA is TGTGCCAGCAACCAGGGTGGGACAGATACGCAGTATTTT.